These 29 T cell receptor beta chains share one sample of origin, sequenced in a study of blood T cells in healthy people across ages. The use of a sample-barcoded 5' primer and a J-beta primer mix characterized a second PCR of about 7 to 12 cycles. In TCRdb, the 5' RACE reads were re-called with MiXCR into one record per CDR3 protein. The sample consists of 550,000 to 750,000 distinct CDR3 sequences, roughly 20% of them appearing once. Source material: blood. These receptors all come from a man between 65 and 85 years old in good health.

This clonotype was recorded at least ten times. J is TRBJ2-2 and V is TRBV12-3 or TRBV12-4; perhaps D is TRBD1 or TRBD2 (7 bases each). The CDR3 is 15 residues long. Trimming took 7 bases from V and 5 from J, leaving 17 bases between them. The CDR3 region has the DNA TGTGCCAGCATCGCGGGGGCAGGGGGTACCGGGGAGCTGTTTTTT. Its translation: CASIAGAGGTGELFF.

This clonotype was observed many times. This chain connects TRBV27 to TRBJ2-7, with 8 positions matching TRBD2. The CDR3 loop spans 17 amino acids. Germline CDR1 reads MNHEY; CDR2 reads SMNVEV (reference sequence). The junction had 15 bases not matched to a gene; V was cut back by 3 bases and J by 5 bases. The chain's CDR3 is CASSFYRAGANVNEQYF. The CDR3 bases are TGTGCCAGCAGTTTTTATCGAGCGGGAGCAAACGTCAACGAGCAGTACTTC.

The chain carries TRBV5-1 and TRBJ2-5, with 7 bases aligning to TRBD1. This CDR3 contains 15 residues. V lost 0 bases to trimming and J lost 4 bases; unmatched junction nucleotides: 6. The germline gives CDR1 SGHRS, CDR2 YFSETQ. For the CDR3, the DNA is TGCGCCAGCAGCTTGGAGGGGGCCCATGCAGAGACCCAGTACTTC. Encoded protein: CASSLEGAHAETQYF.

Points on this clonotype: The junction does not match germline at one end; this may be a read error. This chain uses TRBV29-1 with TRBJ2-1, with a weak D call TRBD1 (5 bases). This CDR3 is built from 13 residues. Per germline, CDR1 SQVTM and CDR2 ANQGSEA. The CDR3 here is CSVNTGVYNELFF. As DNA, the CDR3 is TGCAGCGTTAACACAGGAGTATACAATGAGCTGTTCTTC.

The chain combines TRBV7-2 with TRBJ2-2; the D gene is possibly TRBD2 (6 bases). Trimming removed 4 bases from V and 0 bases from J, with 12 bases in between. Germline assignment: CDR1 SGHTA and CDR2 FQGNSA. The CDR3 spans 16 residues. The CDR3 DNA reads TGTGCCAGCAGCTCGACTAGTCTCGCGAACACCGGGGAGCTGTTTTTT. It is translated as CASSSTSLANTGELFF.

The rearrangement uses TRBV6-2 or TRBV6-3 and TRBJ2-1; perhaps TRBD1 as D (7 bases). The J call may be incorrect, as the DNA end agrees better with TRBJ2-7. The CDR3 runs 14 residues. The germline gives CDR1 MNHEY, CDR2 SVGEGT. CDR3 sequence: CASDPQGEAAEQYF. The CDR3 DNA follows: TGTGCCTCCGACCCGCAGGGGGAGGCGGCCGAGCAGTACTTC.

This clonotype has just one count. The rearrangement joins TRBV3-1 to TRBJ2-7; D tentatively reads TRBD1 or TRBD2 (5 bases each). Trimming cost V 3 bases and J 7 bases, with 13 bases left between them. CDR1 and CDR2 (germline): LGHDT, YNNKEL (reference sequence). This CDR3 is built from 13 residues. CDR3 sequence: CASSQRGLGEQYF. The CDR3 region has the DNA TGTGCCAGCAGCCAGAGGGGTTTAGGGGAGCAGTACTTC.

In its sample, this clonotype was seen a few times. The V gene is TRBV7-3, the J gene TRBJ2-5; D tentatively reads TRBD1 or TRBD2 (5 bases each). The CDR3 has 16 amino acids. Trimming took off 2 bases at V and 4 bases at J, with 17 bases between the two ends. CDR1 is SGHTA and CDR2 is FQGTGA in the germline V gene. CDR3 sequence: CASSLEGTGTGETQYF. The DNA for the CDR3 is TGTGCCAGCAGCTTAGAGGGTACGGGGACGGGAGAGACCCAGTACTTC.

The chain uses TRBV12-3 or TRBV12-4 and TRBJ2-7, with 9 bases matching TRBD2. Trimming cost V 5 bases and J 4 bases; bases outside gene matches: 12. CDR3 length equals 16 residues. CDR3 coding DNA: TGTGCCAGCAGTCCCGCCCTAGCGGGGAGGGAATACGAGCAGTACTTC. Protein: CASSPALAGREYEQYF.

In its sample, this clonotype was seen a few times. The chain links TRBV18 to TRBJ1-2; 7 bases fit TRBD1. With V trimmed by 3 bases and J by 9 bases, 7 bases remained unmatched. The CDR3 extends over 13 amino acids. Germline V gene lookup returns CDR1 KGHSH and CDR2 LQKENI. CDR3 region: CASSPGQAVSYTF. The CDR3 coding sequence is TGTGCCAGCTCACCTGGACAGGCTGTGAGCTACACCTTC.

This chain connects TRBV2 to TRBJ2-5, with D unclear. The DNA end is more similar to TRBJ2-1, so the J call may be wrong. This CDR3 is built from 13 residues. Germline loops: CDR1 SNHLY, CDR2 FYNNEI. CDR3 sequence: CASSEQVVSEQFF. The CDR3 nucleotides read TGTGCCAGCAGTGAACAGGTCGTCTCCGAGCAGTTCTTC.

This chain joins TRBV9 and TRBJ2-1; D is possibly TRBD2 (6 bases). Trimming removed 0 bases at V and 6 bases at J, with 13 bases between. CDR1 is SGDLS, CDR2 YYNGEE, per germline. The CDR3 spans 15 residues. CDR3 sequence reads: CASSVEGLEFNEQFF. CDR3 coding DNA: TGTGCCAGCAGCGTAGAGGGACTCGAGTTCAATGAGCAGTTCTTC. The variable domain in full, with the rest retrieved from reference TRBV9 and TRBJ2-1, is DSGVTQTPKHLITATGQRVTLRCSPRSGDLSVYWYQQSLDQGLQFLIQYYNGEERAKGNILERFSAQQFPDLHSELNLSSLELGDSALYFCASSVEGLEFNEQFFGPGTRLTVL.

This clonotype was picked up a small number of times. The rearrangement links TRBV3-1 to TRBJ1-5, with D perhaps TRBD1 (5 bases). The CDR3 is 16 residues long. The germline CDR1 and CDR2 sequences are LGHDT and YNNKEL (reference sequence). Trimming cost V 1 base and J 2 bases, with 12 bases left between them. This CDR3 is CASSQATLGGNQPQHF. The CDR3 nucleotides read TGTGCCAGCAGCCAAGCAACGTTGGGGGGCAATCAGCCCCAGCATTTT.

The table lists this clonotype with a few counts. V usage is TRBV5-1 and J usage is TRBJ2-7, with no clear D. Germline V gene lookup returns CDR1 SGHRS and CDR2 YFSETQ. The CDR3 runs 15 residues. The V and J ends lost 4 bases and 0 bases respectively, with 14 bases between them. As DNA, the CDR3 is TGCGCCAGCAGCGTCGCCGGGCCTGACTCCTACGAGCAGTACTTC. It yields the protein CASSVAGPDSYEQYF.

V usage is TRBV5-1 and J usage is TRBJ2-1, with D perhaps assigned TRBD1 or TRBD2 (6 bases each). V shed 2 bases and J shed 8 bases, with 14 bases lying between them. Germline lookup yields CDR1 SGHRS and CDR2 YFSETQ. The CDR3 spans 14 residues. DNA for the CDR3: TGCGCCAGCAGCTTTTCAGAGGGGGGCTATGAGCAGTTCTTC. Residues: CASSFSEGGYEQFF.

The CDR3 coding sequence is TGTGCCAGCAGTCTAGGGGGCGCGGATAATTCACCCCTCCACTTT. It translates to CASSLGGADNSPLHF. The chain links TRBV12-3 or TRBV12-4 to TRBJ1-6, with TRBD1 matching 7 bases. Trimming took 5 bases from V and 5 from J; bases not matched to a gene: 6. The CDR3 covers 15 residues.

The chain employs TRBV7-2 and TRBJ2-1, with 13 bases lining up with TRBD2. The junction had 11 bases not matched to a gene; V was cut back by 5 bases and J by 7 bases. The CDR3 is 17 residues long. The V gene's germline CDR1 is SGHTA and CDR2 FQGNSA. DNA for the CDR3: TGTGCCAGCAGCCCCCACGGACTAGCGGGAGTGGGGAATGAGCAGTTCTTC. This translates into CASSPHGLAGVGNEQFF.

The chain couples TRBV4-1 to TRBJ1-1; possible D gene TRBD1, 6 bases. V was shortened by 3 bases and J by 3 bases, with 23 bases between the two germline ends. The CDR3 extends over 18 amino acids. Germline V gene sequence: CDR1 MGHRA, CDR2 YSYEKL. The CDR3 DNA reads TGCGCCAGCAGCCACGACCGGGACAACCGTCGGTGGTACACTGAAGCTTTCTTT. As protein: CASSHDRDNRRWYTEAFF.

The chain links TRBV20-1 to TRBJ2-1; a weak D match, TRBD2 (6 bases). The J call may be wrong; the DNA end is better matched by TRBJ2-7. This CDR3 is 14 amino acids long. The germline V gene encodes CDR1 DFQATT and CDR2 SNEGSKA (reference sequence). Written as DNA, the CDR3 is TGCAGTGTTAGGGGTCCCGGGGGTTCATACGAGCAGTACTTC. Its translation is CSVRGPGGSYEQYF.

This chain joins TRBV13 and TRBJ2-7, with 13 positions matching TRBD2. Germline CDR1 and CDR2: PRHDT and FYEKMQ (reference sequence). This CDR3 contains 15 residues. With 5 bases clipped from V and 4 bases from J, the junction kept 5 bases outside the gene matches. The CDR3 sequence is CASSPGTSGKYEQYF. CDR3 in DNA: TGTGCCAGCAGCCCCGGGACTAGCGGGAAGTACGAGCAGTACTTC.

The chain is built from TRBV4-1 and TRBJ2-1; the D gene is possibly TRBD2 (6 bases). V lost 5 bases, J lost 4 bases, and 21 bases lay in between. Germline V lookup: CDR1 MGHRA, CDR2 YSYEKL. The CDR3 spans 17 residues. The CDR3: CASSNPRGSPGYNEQFF. The CDR3 DNA reads as TGCGCCAGCAGCAATCCCCGGGGGAGCCCCGGGTACAATGAGCAGTTCTTC.

The chain has TRBV5-1 and TRBJ2-7; TRBD1 matches 7 bases. V gave up 2 bases and J gave up 0 bases; unmatched junction bases: 11. Germline V gives CDR1 SGHRS, CDR2 YFSETQ. There are 17 residues in the CDR3. The CDR3 spells CASSFMDRTGSSYEQYF. In DNA, the CDR3 is TGCGCCAGCAGCTTCATGGACAGGACTGGGTCCTCCTACGAGCAGTACTTC. The variable domain in full, with the rest retrieved from reference TRBV5-1 and TRBJ2-7, is KAGVTQTPRYLIKTRGQQVTLSCSPISGHRSVSWYQQTPGQGLQFLFEYFSETQRNKGNFPGRFSGRQFSNSRSEMNVSTLELGDSALYLCASSFMDRTGSSYEQYFGPGTRLTVT.

The chain is built from TRBV5-1 and TRBJ1-2, with TRBD1 matching over 7 bases. V lost 0 bases to trimming and J lost 8 bases; unmatched junction nucleotides: 13. The CDR3 loop spans 16 amino acids. From germline, CDR1 is SGHRS and CDR2 YFSETQ. The CDR3 spells CASSLGHETGSLGYTF. In nucleotides, the CDR3 is TGCGCCAGCAGCTTGGGGCACGAGACAGGGAGCCTGGGCTACACCTTC.

This clonotype occurred many times. The V gene is TRBV20-1, the J gene TRBJ2-1; 8 nucleotides align to TRBD1. J lost 10 bases, V lost 6 bases, and 8 bases had no gene match. CDR1 is DFQATT and CDR2 is SNEGSKA in the germline V gene (reference sequence). The CDR3 length is 12 residues. This CDR3 reads CSATDRGPEQFF. The CDR3 coding sequence is TGCAGTGCCACCGACAGGGGTCCCGAGCAGTTCTTC.

The CDR3 sequence is CASSLGPGHMNTEAFF. The CDR3 DNA is TGTGCCAGCAGCTTAGGGCCCGGACACATGAACACTGAAGCTTTCTTT. The chain joins TRBV7-8 to TRBJ1-1, with D tentatively TRBD1 (5 bases). The CDR3 consists of 16 residues. The ends were cut back, 1 base at V and 0 bases at J, with 12 bases in the middle. CDR1 is SGHVS, CDR2 FQNEAQ, per germline.

The chain couples TRBV12-5 to TRBJ2-1; the D is unclear. The DNA end is a closer match to TRBJ2-5, so the J assignment may be wrong. Germline CDR1 reads LGHNT; CDR2 reads FRNRAP. The CDR3 has 13 residues. CDR3 DNA sequence: TGTGCTAGTGGTTTGGTAAAGGTGGAGACCCAGTACTTC. Protein product: CASGLVKVETQYF.

The chain carries TRBV20-1 and TRBJ2-4; TRBD1 matches 9 bases. Unmatched junction bases numbered 3, after V lost 6 bases and J lost 3 bases. CDR1 is DFQATT and CDR2 is SNEGSKA in the germline V gene (reference sequence). The CDR3 sequence is 13 residues long. The CDR3 sequence: CSARTGVKNIQYF. The CDR3 DNA reads as TGCAGTGCCCGGACAGGGGTCAAAAACATTCAGTACTTC.

This clonotype appeared many times. This chain links TRBV5-1 with TRBJ2-5; tentatively, D is TRBD2 (5 bases). The germline gives CDR1 SGHRS, CDR2 YFSETQ. Trimming pared 4 bases from V and 1 base from J, leaving 14 bases between. The length of the CDR3 is 15 residues. CDR3 nucleotides: TGCGCCAGCAGCCTGGATGGAGGTTTCCAAGAGACCCAGTACTTC. Its protein is CASSLDGGFQETQYF.

This clonotype occurred a few times. The V call is TRBV7-6, the J call TRBJ1-2; TRBD1 might be the D (6 bases). The CDR3 contains 15 residues. Trimming took off 0 bases at V and 3 bases at J, with 11 bases between the two ends. CDR1 SGHVS and CDR2 FNYEAQ come from the germline V gene. This CDR3 reads CASSLAQGQYYGYTF. The CDR3 nucleotides are TGTGCCAGCAGCTTAGCCCAAGGACAGTACTATGGCTACACCTTC.